These 10 T cell receptor beta chains originate from one sample sequenced in a study of Graves' ophthalmopathy and Graves' hyperthyroidism. RNA transcripts were the source from which TCR beta CDR3 regions were amplified. First-round RT-PCR employed HTBI primers, with a second-round multiplex PCR after it. MiXCR, applied by TCRdb to the multiplex PCR reads, yields one record per CDR3 protein. The sample holds about 590,000 distinct CDR3 sequences, about 40% seen once. Sequencing was carried out using peripheral blood or thyroid tissue (not recorded which). These receptors all come from an adult man with Graves' hyperthyroidism.

This clonotype was recorded a few times. The J gene is TRBJ1-1, the V gene TRBV7-3, with D maybe TRBD1 (6 bases). The CDR3 runs 14 residues. V lost 5 bases and J 4 bases, leaving 14 bases between the germline ends. Germline V gene sequence: CDR1 SGHTA, CDR2 FQGTGA. CDR3 loop: CASSPDRMSTEAFF. In nucleotides, the CDR3 is TGTGCCAGCAGCCCGGACAGAATGAGCACTGAAGCTTTCTTT.

This chain links TRBV28 with TRBJ2-5; no clear D gene. Germline loops: CDR1 MDHEN, CDR2 SYDVKM. The V end lost 3 bases, the J end lost 5 bases, and 16 bases lay between the germline ends. This CDR3 comprises 15 residues. CDR3 amino acids: CASSFLRRVVETQYF. In nucleotides, the CDR3 is TGTGCCAGCAGTTTCCTACGAAGGGTGGTGGAGACCCAGTACTTC.

This clonotype was seen ten or more times. This chain uses TRBV29-1 with TRBJ1-4, with D unclear. CDR3 length: 12 residues. V shed 1 base and J shed 6 bases, with 6 bases lying between them. Germline loops: CDR1 SQVTM, CDR2 ANQGSEA. The CDR3: CSVEVYDEKLFF. In DNA, the CDR3 is TGCAGCGTTGAAGTATATGATGAAAAACTGTTTTTT.

This clonotype occurred many times. The V call is TRBV6-5, the J call TRBJ1-6, with 9 nucleotides matching TRBD1. The V segment lost 5 bases and the J segment 8 bases; nucleotides outside the gene matches: 13. The CDR3 contains 17 residues. Germline V CDR1 and CDR2: MNHEY, SVGAGI. The CDR3: CASSARGTGTPYSPLHF. The CDR3 coding sequence is TGTGCCAGCAGTGCCCGTGGGACAGGGACTCCTTATTCACCCCTCCACTTT.

V gene TRBV2 combines with J gene TRBJ1-5, with D uncertain. Germline assignment: CDR1 SNHLY and CDR2 FYNNEI. V lost 11 bases to trimming and J lost 1 base, with 12 bases between them. The CDR3 is made up of 13 amino acids. This CDR3 reads CAGKLFSNQPQHF. The CDR3 DNA is TGTGCCGGGAAGCTTTTCAGCAATCAGCCCCAGCATTTT.

A note on this clonotype: It may be a read error: a sequence one base away is much more abundant. The V gene is TRBV5-1, the J gene TRBJ2-7; TRBD1 or TRBD2 may be the D gene (6 bases each). V was shortened by 4 bases and J by 6 bases, with 23 bases between the two germline ends. Looked up from germline, CDR1 is SGHRS and CDR2 is YFSETQ. The CDR3 has 16 residues. CDR3 bases: TGCGCCAGCAGCCGGAGGGGGGACGATCGGACCTGCGAGCAGTACTTC. The encoded protein is CASSRRGDDRTCEQYF.

The rearrangement uses TRBV25-1 and TRBJ1-5, with 9 positions matching TRBD1. Trimming took 8 bases from V and 9 from J; bases not matched to a gene: 17. Germline loops: CDR1 MGHDK, CDR2 SYGVNS. The CDR3 runs to 16 residues. The CDR3 DNA sequence: TGTGCCAGCTTCGGACCGGGACAGGGACTCCGGGGGCCCCAGCATTTT. It specifies CASFGPGQGLRGPQHF.

V and J are TRBV29-1 and TRBJ2-5; 10 nucleotides agree with TRBD1. There are 15 residues in the CDR3. Germline lookup yields CDR1 SQVTM and CDR2 ANQGSEA. CDR3 nucleotide sequence: TGCGGGTTGATGGACAGGGGGGCCCACAATGAGACCCAGTACTTC. Residues: CGLMDRGAHNETQYF.

Many counts were recorded for this clonotype. The CDR3, as DNA: TGCGCCAGCAGTTCCGGGGCACACACCGGGGAGCTGTTTTTT. Amino acids: CASSSGAHTGELFF. The chain employs TRBV10-1 and TRBJ2-2, with D perhaps assigned TRBD1 or TRBD2 (5 bases each). The V gene lost 5 bases and the J gene lost 3 bases, with 10 bases spanning the gap. Germline CDR1 WNHNN, CDR2 SYGVQD (reference sequence). The CDR3 consists of 14 residues.

V and J are TRBV7-9 and TRBJ1-6; possible D gene TRBD1, 6 bases. The CDR3 is made up of 14 amino acids. Looked up from germline, CDR1 is SEHNR and CDR2 is FQNEAQ (reference sequence). The V and J ends lost 3 bases and 10 bases respectively, with 13 bases between them. DNA for the CDR3: TGTGCCAGCAGCTTCCGGGACAAGGGATCACCCCTCCACTTT. This sequence encodes CASSFRDKGSPLHF.